These T cell receptor beta chains were read from a single sample in a study of monozygotic twins with inflammatory bowel disease. TCRdb re-called the 5' RACE reads and catalogs CDR3 proteins one per entry, DNA excluded. The sample table includes 190,000 or so distinct CDR3 sequences. Source material: blood. These receptors all stem from a human donor with ulcerative colitis or Crohn's disease, or a healthy co-twin of an affected twin (not recorded which). The CDR3 runs from the conserved cysteine through the conserved F or W.

TRBJ2-7 TRBV3-1 CASSQATVNYEQYF
TRBJ1-5 TRBV7-2 CASSLDRGLNQPQHF
TRBJ1-3 TRBV20-1 CSARLDSGNTIYF
TRBJ2-1 TRBV24-1 CATSDATVVQFF
TRBJ1-6 TRBV6-5 CASSYEGQNSPLHF
TRBJ1-1 TRBV11-2 CASSERRFSGAFF
TRBJ1-2 TRBV7-3 CASSLIPRRPSLF
TRBJ1-2 TRBV29-1 CSVAPTAPRGYTF
TRBJ1-2 TRBV5-1 CASSLEQEGYTF
TRBJ1-1 TRBV9 CASSLSGTNTEAFF
TRBJ2-2 TRBV5-1 CASRDRDKNTGELFF
TRBJ2-5 TRBV7-8 CASSFVNSGLSKETQYF
TRBJ2-3 TRBV12-3/TRBV12-4 CASSLKRRGTDTQYF
TRBJ1-2 TRBV29-1 CSVVSSYGYTF
TRBJ2-3 TRBV6-6 CASLGGSTDTQYF